Following are 16 T cell receptor beta chains from one sample sequenced in a study of T cell responses to AZD1222 COVID-19 vaccine. Profiled with immunoSEQ multiplex PCR; TCRdb holds only in-frame clones, not every one. This repertoire shows 55,000 to 80,000 clones, around 84% found once; its top ten account for 20% to 25%. The starting material was peripheral blood, obtained on day 0 of AZD1222 vaccination. The receptors originated from an adult in good health.

The CDR3 bases are TGTGCCAGCAGTTACGGGGAGGACAGATACTCCTACGAGCAGTACTTC. It yields the protein CASSYGEDRYSYEQYF. The J gene is TRBJ2-7, the V gene TRBV6-5; TRBD1 or TRBD2 may be the D gene (6 bases each). V lost 2 bases and J 0 bases, leaving 14 bases between the germline ends. The CDR3 is made up of 16 amino acids. The germline V gene has CDR1 MNHEY and CDR2 SVGAGI.

The chain links TRBV12-3 or TRBV12-4 to TRBJ1-5; no clear D. This CDR3 is built from 13 residues. Trimming took off 5 bases at V and 6 bases at J, with 11 bases between the two ends. The DNA of the CDR3 is TGTGCCAGCAGTGCATCCGCGGGTCAGCCCCAGCATTTT. Its translation is CASSASAGQPQHF.

This sequence joins TRBV4-3 and TRBJ2-7; 7 nucleotides align to TRBD1. The CDR3 sequence is 14 residues long. Unmatched junction bases numbered 8, after V lost 3 bases and J lost 6 bases. CDR1 and CDR2 (germline): LGHNA, YSLEER. CDR3 protein: CASSQDRTLGEQYF. For the CDR3, the DNA is TGCGCCAGCAGCCAGGACAGGACCCTCGGCGAGCAGTACTTC.

A word on this clone: Other nucleotide sequences from this sample produce the same CDR3. This sequence joins TRBV7-2 and TRBJ2-2; 10 bases are a match to TRBD2. Trimming at V came to 5 bases and at J to 4 bases, leaving 4 bases not matched to a gene. The length of the CDR3 is 15 residues. CDR1 and CDR2 from the germline V gene are SGHTA and FQGNSA. The CDR3 here is CASSLRTSGTGELFF. The CDR3 DNA sequence: TGTGCCAGCAGCCTCCGGACTAGCGGCACCGGGGAGCTGTTTTTT.

This rearrangement joins TRBV3-1 (or the pseudogene TRBV3-2) to TRBJ1-2; D perhaps matches TRBD1 (5 bases). CDR3 size: 13 residues. V was clipped by 6 bases and J by 3 bases, with 11 bases between them. Germline V gives CDR1 LGHDT, CDR2 YNNKEL (reference sequence). The CDR3 region is CASRPGTDYGYTF. CDR3 nucleotides: TGTGCCAGCAGACCTGGGACTGACTATGGCTACACCTTC.

This chain connects TRBV5-1 to TRBJ2-7, with 8 bases lining up with TRBD2. The CDR3 has 18 residues. V shed 3 bases and J 0 bases; nucleotides not matched to a gene: 14. Germline V gene sequence: CDR1 SGHRS, CDR2 YFSETQ. The CDR3 region is CASSSARLAPTHSYEQYF. In DNA, the CDR3 is TGCGCCAGCAGCTCCGCCCGACTAGCGCCTACTCACTCCTACGAGCAGTACTTC.

The V call is TRBV5-6, the J call TRBJ1-1, with 8 nucleotides matching TRBD1. CDR1 is SGHDT, CDR2 YYEEEE, per germline. The CDR3 runs 13 residues. Unmatched junction bases numbered 4, after V lost 2 bases and J lost 7 bases. The CDR3 sequence is CASSFSRGLEAFF. In DNA form, the CDR3 reads TGTGCCAGCAGCTTTTCCAGGGGGCTTGAAGCTTTCTTT.

The chain combines TRBV18 with TRBJ2-3, with 8 bases lining up with TRBD2. The CDR3 runs to 16 residues. The ends lost 0 bases at V and 3 bases at J; junction bases unmatched: 5. Per the germline V gene, CDR1 is KGHSH and CDR2 is LQKENI. The CDR3 region has the DNA TGTGCCAGCTCACCACCCCCGGGGGGGCTGACAGATACGCAGTATTTT. Encoded protein: CASSPPPGGLTDTQYF.

The chain has TRBV28 and TRBJ1-5, with D unresolved. Trimming cost V 2 bases and J 4 bases, with 6 bases left between them. Germline loops: CDR1 MDHEN, CDR2 SYDVKM. CDR3 size: 13 residues. CDR3 nucleotides: TGTGCCAGCAGTTTAGGCAGGAATCAGCCCCAGCATTTT. Its translation: CASSLGRNQPQHF. Full variable domain (rest looked up from reference TRBV28 and TRBJ1-5): DVKVTQSSRYLVKRTGEKVFLECVQDMDHENMFWYRQDPGLGLRLIYFSYDVKMKEKGDIPEGYSVSREKKERFSLILESASTNQTSMYLCASSLGRNQPQHFGDGTRLSIL.

The chain carries TRBV5-1 and TRBJ1-1, with D unresolved. From germline, CDR1 is SGHRS and CDR2 YFSETQ. CDR3 length: 12 amino acids. The germline V and J ends were trimmed by 0 bases and 5 bases, with 5 bases remaining between them. The CDR3 DNA is TGCGCCAGCAGCTTGGACAAGACTGAAGCTTTCTTT. Amino acids: CASSLDKTEAFF.

The chain joins TRBV7-3 to TRBJ2-7, with D maybe TRBD2 (6 bases). Per the germline V gene, CDR1 is SGHTA and CDR2 is FQGTGA. V lost 2 bases and J 6 bases, leaving 11 bases between the germline ends. The CDR3 has 13 residues. CDR3 sequence (DNA): TGTGCCAGCAGCTTACAACTAGCCGGCGAGCAGTACTTC. It codes for CASSLQLAGEQYF.

This sequence joins TRBV28 and TRBJ2-7; D not certain. V lost 11 bases to trimming and J lost 2 bases, with 13 bases between them. Germline CDR1 reads MDHEN; CDR2 reads SYDVKM. The CDR3 is made up of 12 amino acids. This chain's CDR3 is CAARSVPYEQYF. As DNA, the CDR3 is TGTGCCGCCCGGTCGGTACCCTACGAGCAGTACTTC.

V gene TRBV10-3 combines with J gene TRBJ2-3; 9 bases are a match to TRBD2. Germline V lookup: CDR1 ENHRY, CDR2 SYGVKD. This CDR3 comprises 17 residues. The V segment lost 7 bases and the J segment 0 bases; nucleotides outside the gene matches: 11. The CDR3 region has the DNA TGTGCCATCAACGATGCTAGCGGGGATCCTAGCACAGATACGCAGTATTTT. It translates to CAINDASGDPSTDTQYF.

The chain uses TRBV11-2 and TRBJ2-7; D not resolved. Trimming left V 4 bases short and J 4 bases short, with 20 bases between. CDR1 and CDR2 from the germline V gene are SGHAT and FQNNGV. CDR3 length: 16 residues. The CDR3 is CASSSTNLDGSYEQYF. The CDR3 DNA follows: TGTGCCAGCAGCTCTACCAACCTGGACGGATCGTACGAGCAGTACTTC.

The chain has TRBV28 and TRBJ2-7; D call uncertain. Per germline, CDR1 MDHEN and CDR2 SYDVKM. V lost 6 bases and J 4 bases, leaving 10 bases between the germline ends. There are 12 residues in the CDR3. For the CDR3, the DNA is TGTGCCAGCAGGTCCGATCAGTACGAGCAGTACTTC. This sequence encodes CASRSDQYEQYF.

The rearrangement uses TRBV9 and TRBJ1-2; a possible D gene is TRBD1 (5 bases). Per the germline V gene, CDR1 is SGDLS and CDR2 is YYNGEE. The CDR3 sequence is 15 residues long. The ends were cut back, 3 bases at V and 3 bases at J, with 15 bases in the middle. The CDR3 DNA reads as TGTGCCAGCAGCGCCCCGCAGGGTCCCTACTATGGCTACACCTTC. This encodes CASSAPQGPYYGYTF. The entire variable domain, with the rest obtained from reference TRBV9 and TRBJ1-2, is as follows: DSGVTQTPKHLITATGQRVTLRCSPRSGDLSVYWYQQSLDQGLQFLIQYYNGEERAKGNILERFSAQQFPDLHSELNLSSLELGDSALYFCASSAPQGPYYGYTFGSGTRLTVV.